The clone carrying this T cell receptor (beta chain) was recorded at least ten times. Its specificity is not known. The data originate from a study of T cells in Graves' hyperthyroidism and ophthalmopathy. The CDR3 loop spans 17 amino acids. Trimming at V came to 2 bases and at J to 7 bases, leaving 11 bases not matched to a gene. Germline values: CDR1 GTSNPN, CDR2 SVGIG (reference sequence). Broader study findings: A model using 13 V-J features told ophthalmopathy apart from stable hyperthyroidism. In validation, the model predicted ophthalmopathy. These predictions came a median about 6.2 months before onset.

Those patients with uncontrolled infection, other autoimmune disease, pregnancy or lactation were excluded. PBMCs stemmed from around 10 ml fresh peripheral blood. The CDR3 regions of TCR beta were amplified from RNA transcripts. TCR CDR3 regions were first amplified by RT-PCR with HTBI primers. TCRdb re-called the multiplex PCR reads through MiXCR, storing one row per CDR3 protein. The sample contains around 520,000 distinct CDR3 sequences, about 14% of which appear only once. The TCR originated in a woman aged 40 to 50 with Graves' hyperthyroidism. Sequencing used blood. V and J are TRBV30 and TRBJ2-3; TRBD2 aligns across 14 bases. The CDR3 coding sequence is TGTGCCTGGAGTAAACGAACCGGGACTAGCGGGAGAAATACGCAGTATTTT. Its protein product is CAWSKRTGTSGRNTQYF.